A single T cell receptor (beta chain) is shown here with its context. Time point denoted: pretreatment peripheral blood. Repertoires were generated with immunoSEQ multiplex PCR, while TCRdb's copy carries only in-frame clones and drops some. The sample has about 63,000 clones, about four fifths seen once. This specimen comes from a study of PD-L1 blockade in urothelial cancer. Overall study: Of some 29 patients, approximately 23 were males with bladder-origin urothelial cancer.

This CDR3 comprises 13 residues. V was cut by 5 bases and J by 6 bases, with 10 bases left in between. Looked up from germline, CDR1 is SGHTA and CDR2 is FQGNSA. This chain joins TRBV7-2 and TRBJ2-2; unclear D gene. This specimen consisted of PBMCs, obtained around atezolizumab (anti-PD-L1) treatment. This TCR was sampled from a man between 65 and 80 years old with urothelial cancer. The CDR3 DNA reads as TGTGCCAGCAGCCTACCCAGCGCCGGGGAGCTGTTTTTT. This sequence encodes CASSLPSAGELFF. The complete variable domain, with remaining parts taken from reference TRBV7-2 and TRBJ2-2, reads GAGVSQSPSNKVTEKGKDVELRCDPISGHTALYWYRQSLGQGLEFLIYFQGNSAPDKSGLPSDRFSAERTGGSVSTLTIQRTQQEDSAVYLCASSLPSAGELFFGEGSRLTVL.